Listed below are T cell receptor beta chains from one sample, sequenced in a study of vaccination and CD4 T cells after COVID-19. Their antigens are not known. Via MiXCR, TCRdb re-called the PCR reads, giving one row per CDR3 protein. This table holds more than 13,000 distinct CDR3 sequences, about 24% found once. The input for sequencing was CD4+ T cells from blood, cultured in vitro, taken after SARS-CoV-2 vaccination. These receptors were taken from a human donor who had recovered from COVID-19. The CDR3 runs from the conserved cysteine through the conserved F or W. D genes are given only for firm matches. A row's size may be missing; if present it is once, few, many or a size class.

TGTGCCAGCAGTGAATCGGGACAGGGTATCCCTGAAGCTTTCTTT	CASSESGQGIPEAFF	few	15	TRBD1	TRBV25-1	TRBJ1-1
TGTGCCAGCAGACCCACTAGCGGGAGCCCGGAATGGGACATTCAGTACTTC	CASRPTSGSPEWDIQYF	NA	17	TRBD2	TRBV5-5	TRBJ2-4
TGTGCCATCAGGACAGGGTCAGGCGGGGAGCTGTTTTTT	CAIRTGSGGELFF	NA	13	TRBD1	TRBV10-3	TRBJ2-2
TGCAGCGCGAGACCCCAGGGGGCGAGGTATGGCTACACCTTC	CSARPQGARYGYTF	few	14	TRBD1	TRBV20-1	TRBJ1-2
TGTGCCAGCAGCTTGAAGGGAGCGGTGAACACTGAAGCTTTCTTT	CASSLKGAVNTEAFF	few	15	NA	TRBV5-4	TRBJ1-1
TGTGCCAGCTCACCACCGTTGAGCTCTGGAAACACCATATATTTT	CASSPPLSSGNTIYF	NA	15	NA	TRBV18	TRBJ1-3
TGTGCCAGCAGCTTATTCACTGAAGCTTTCTTT	CASSLFTEAFF	NA	11	NA	TRBV7-8	TRBJ1-1
TGTGCCAGCAGCCCTTCGGGGGGACAGGGCTATGGCTACACCTTC	CASSPSGGQGYGYTF	medium-sized	15	TRBD1	TRBV11-1	TRBJ1-2
TGTGCCAGCAGCTTAGCTTGGACAGGCTACGAGCAGTACTTC	CASSLAWTGYEQYF	NA	14	TRBD1	TRBV7-2	TRBJ2-7
TGTGCCAGCAGCACTCTCGACAGGGAGGGCGAAAAACTGTTTTTT	CASSTLDREGEKLFF	few	15	TRBD1	TRBV7-2	TRBJ1-4
TGTGCCAGCAGTTCTGGGGCCAACGTCCTGACTTTC	CASSSGANVLTF	once	12	NA	TRBV28	TRBJ2-6
TGTGCCAGCAGAACCGCCGGGGGGACTAGCAGAAGGAATGAGCAGTTCTTC	CASRTAGGTSRRNEQFF	NA	17	TRBD2	TRBV6-2/TRBV6-3	TRBJ2-1
TGTGCCAGCAGCTTAGCCATCAATCAGCCCCAGCATTTT	CASSLAINQPQHF	few	13	NA	TRBV7-6	TRBJ1-5
TGTGCCAGTAGTACGTCGCCGGGACAGGGAATTGGAGTAGGCGGCTACACCTTC	CASSTSPGQGIGVGGYTF	few	18	TRBD1	TRBV19	TRBJ1-2
TGTGCCAGCAGTCGCCCGACAGGGGCAGGAGGTCAGAACACCTTC	CASSRPTGAGGQNTF	NA	15	TRBD1	TRBV28	TRBJ1-2
TGTGCCAGCAGTTTCGACCGACAAAGAGGCTACAATGAGCAGTTCTTC	CASSFDRQRGYNEQFF	few	16	NA	TRBV27	TRBJ2-1
TGTGCCAGCAGCTCCCGAGGGATGAACACTGAAGCTTTCTTT	CASSSRGMNTEAFF	few	14	NA	TRBV7-3	TRBJ1-1
TGTGCCAGCAGTGGAACAGGGGGCCGAGGCTATGGCTACACCTTC	CASSGTGGRGYGYTF	medium-sized	15	TRBD1	TRBV6-1	TRBJ1-2
TGTGCCAGCACGGTCCATCCCTACGAGCAGTACTTC	CASTVHPYEQYF	NA	12	NA	TRBV5-6	TRBJ2-7
TGCGCCAGCAGCTTACGCCGGGGCTCCTACAATGAGCAGTTCTTC	CASSLRRGSYNEQFF	NA	15	NA	TRBV5-1	TRBJ2-1
TGCGCCAGCAGTGGCCTTAGGACTAGCGGGAGGTACAATGAGCAGTTCTTC	CASSGLRTSGRYNEQFF	NA	17	TRBD2	TRBV10-2	TRBJ2-1
TGCAGCGTTGAAGATCCGACTGAAGCTTTCTTT	CSVEDPTEAFF	few	11	NA	TRBV29-1	TRBJ1-1
TGCAGTGCGCCTAGACAGGGGTTTAGGTACAATGAGCAGTTCTTC	CSAPRQGFRYNEQFF	NA	15	TRBD1	TRBV20-1	TRBJ2-1
TGCAGTGCTCGTCGGCTGGAGGGCCCTTACGAGCAGTACTTC	CSARRLEGPYEQYF	NA	14	NA	TRBV20-1	TRBJ2-7
TGTGCCTGGAGTGTTCTAGCGGGAGCTGGCGAGCAGTACTTC	CAWSVLAGAGEQYF	NA	14	TRBD2	TRBV30	TRBJ2-7
TGTGCCTGGAGCGGACTGGGGGTAGGCACTGAAGCTTTCTTT	CAWSGLGVGTEAFF	NA	14	NA	TRBV30	TRBJ1-1
TGTGCCTGGAGCGGCCCGATCTACTATGGCTACACCTTC	CAWSGPIYYGYTF	few	13	NA	TRBV30	TRBJ1-2
TGTGCCAGCAGTCGACTAGCGGGAGTAACCTACGAGCAGTACTTC	CASSRLAGVTYEQYF	NA	15	TRBD2	TRBV28	TRBJ2-7
TGTGCCAGTCAACCCCGGGGGTTGGATCAGCCCCAGCATTTT	CASQPRGLDQPQHF	few	14	NA	TRBV19	TRBJ1-5
TGCAGTGCTCGAACTAGAATTGGCGAGCAGTACTTC	CSARTRIGEQYF	NA	12	NA	TRBV20-1	TRBJ2-7
TGTGCCAGCTTCGCTGTTGGGGAGCAGTACTTC	CASFAVGEQYF	NA	11	NA	TRBV28	TRBJ2-7
TGCAGTGCTAGGGGTCGGGCAGCGGGAGTGACAGATACGCAGTATTTT	CSARGRAAGVTDTQYF	few	16	TRBD2	TRBV20-1	TRBJ2-3